These 26 T cell receptor beta chains were sequenced from one sample in a study of identical twins. TCRdb called the 5' RACE reads again in MiXCR, with one record for every CDR3 protein. Of 400,000 to 500,000 distinct CDR3 sequences in the sample, about 13% were seen once. These data were likewise used in another study, on yellow fever vaccine responses in identical twins.

The sequenced sample was CD4+ T cells sorted from blood. The receptor source for this set is a woman under 30 in good health.

This clonotype was seen a few times. The chain uses TRBV20-1 and TRBJ2-1; 9 positions match TRBD1. V gave up 6 bases and J gave up 8 bases; unmatched junction bases: 8. Per the germline V gene, CDR1 is DFQATT and CDR2 is SNEGSKA (reference sequence). The CDR3 runs 13 residues. The CDR3 sequence: CSAENRGRYEQFF. As DNA, the CDR3 is TGCAGTGCGGAAAACAGGGGGCGTTATGAGCAGTTCTTC.

The chain links TRBV2 to TRBJ2-1; TRBD2 is a possible D gene (5 bases). Germline CDR1 reads SNHLY; CDR2 reads FYNNEI. This CDR3 is 15 amino acids long. V shed 1 base and J shed 2 bases, with 9 bases lying between them. CDR3 sequence: CASSEEGVPYNEQFF. CDR3 DNA sequence: TGTGCCAGCAGTGAAGAGGGAGTCCCCTACAATGAGCAGTTCTTC.

A few counts support this clonotype. The V call is TRBV28, the J call TRBJ2-1; D ambiguous. Trimming shortened V by 5 bases and J by 0 bases, and 8 bases separated the two germline ends. This CDR3 comprises 14 residues. Germline V gene sequence: CDR1 MDHEN, CDR2 SYDVKM. The CDR3 DNA sequence: TGTGCCAGCAGTATTCAGAGCTCCTACAATGAGCAGTTCTTC. Encoded protein: CASSIQSSYNEQFF. The full variable domain, with the rest looked up from reference TRBV28 and TRBJ2-1, is DVKVTQSSRYLVKRTGEKVFLECVQDMDHENMFWYRQDPGLGLRLIYFSYDVKMKEKGDIPEGYSVSREKKERFSLILESASTNQTSMYLCASSIQSSYNEQFFGPGTRLTVL.

This clonotype was seen at least ten times. The chain couples TRBV5-1 to TRBJ2-3, with a possible D match to TRBD2 (5 bases). Germline V gene sequence: CDR1 SGHRS, CDR2 YFSETQ. Trimming removed 0 bases from V and 3 bases from J, with 5 bases in between. The CDR3 consists of 13 residues. CDR3 sequence reads: CASSLGGTDTQYF. The CDR3 bases are TGCGCCAGCAGCTTGGGCGGGACAGATACGCAGTATTTT.

The J gene is TRBJ1-2, the V gene TRBV19; tentative D call: TRBD1 (6 bases). Per the germline V gene, CDR1 is LNHDA and CDR2 is SQIVND (reference sequence). The CDR3 has 14 amino acids. The germline V and J ends were trimmed by 5 bases and 6 bases, with 16 bases remaining between them. CDR3 residues: CASSRQGRVNGYTF. The CDR3 region has the DNA TGTGCCAGTAGTCGCCAGGGGCGAGTTAATGGCTACACCTTC.

The rearrangement links TRBV20-1 to TRBJ2-1, with D tentatively TRBD1 (7 bases). The CDR3 has 12 amino acids. CDR1 and CDR2 (germline): DFQATT, SNEGSKA (reference sequence). Trimming removed 4 bases from V and 7 bases from J, with 11 bases in between. CDR3 amino acids: CSAIPGGNEQFF. The CDR3 DNA sequence: TGCAGTGCTATTCCAGGGGGGAATGAGCAGTTCTTC.

CDR3 coding DNA: TGTGCCAGCAGCAAAACCGGGACAGGGAGCGTCTACGAGCAGTACTTC. Amino acids: CASSKTGTGSVYEQYF. The V gene is TRBV7-2, the J gene TRBJ2-7; 9 positions agree with TRBD1. V shed 5 bases and J 3 bases; nucleotides not matched to a gene: 11. The CDR3 consists of 16 residues. CDR1 is SGHTA, CDR2 FQGNSA, per germline.

The chain's CDR3 is CASSRGLNNSPLHF. CDR3 DNA: TGTGCCAGCAGCCGGGGACTTAATAATTCACCCCTCCACTTT. The chain is built from TRBV12-3 or TRBV12-4 and TRBJ1-6, with D possibly being TRBD1 (5 bases). Trimming left V 6 bases short and J 5 bases short, with 11 bases between. The CDR3 is made up of 14 amino acids.

This clonotype was counted many times. The chain employs TRBV28 and TRBJ1-5; D is unclear. Trimming shortened V by 5 bases and J by 3 bases, and 5 bases separated the two germline ends. The CDR3 length is 12 residues. Germline V gene sequence: CDR1 MDHEN, CDR2 SYDVKM. The DNA for the CDR3 is TGTGCCAGCAGTGTGAACAATCAGCCCCAGCATTTT. Protein product: CASSVNNQPQHF.

This clonotype was counted a few times. The chain has TRBV11-2 and TRBJ2-3; the match to TRBD2 covers 12 bases. The CDR3 spans 15 residues. J was trimmed by 2 bases and V by 5 bases; bases with no gene match: 2. Germline-derived CDR1 and CDR2 are SGHAT and FQNNGV. The CDR3 spells CASSRTSGTTDTQYF. In nucleotides, the CDR3 is TGTGCCAGCAGCCGGACTAGCGGGACCACAGATACGCAGTATTTT.

This clonotype appeared many times. In nucleotides, the CDR3 is TGTGCCAGCAGTGAAGATGGGCGGAGCACAGATACGCAGTATTTT. This codes for CASSEDGRSTDTQYF. The chain couples TRBV2 to TRBJ2-3; no reliable D call. The ends were cut back, 1 base at V and 0 bases at J, with 8 bases in the middle. The V gene's germline CDR1 is SNHLY and CDR2 FYNNEI. CDR3 length: 15 amino acids.

This clonotype was detected a few times. The rearrangement uses TRBV5-6 and TRBJ2-7, with D possibly being TRBD1 (5 bases). The CDR3 loop spans 16 amino acids. Trimming stripped 1 base from V and 1 base from J, with 15 bases between. Germline loops: CDR1 SGHDT, CDR2 YYEEEE. The CDR3 bases are TGTGCCAGCAGCTTGATACGACGACAGCCTTCCTACGAGCAGTACTTC. Translating it yields CASSLIRRQPSYEQYF.

This clonotype was seen repeatedly, ten times or more. The V and J genes are TRBV7-8 and TRBJ1-1; perhaps TRBD1 as D (6 bases). V lost 5 bases and J lost 2, with 9 bases in between. In germline, CDR1 is SGHVS, CDR2 FQNEAQ. There are 13 residues in the CDR3. CDR3 sequence: CASSIQGNTEAFF. In DNA form, the CDR3 reads TGTGCCAGCAGCATACAGGGAAACACTGAAGCTTTCTTT.

About this clonotype itself: Its ends do not fully match the called genes, so a read error is possible. The V gene is TRBV20-1, the J gene TRBJ2-3; 12 nucleotides align to TRBD2. Germline CDR1 and CDR2: DFQATT and SNEGSKA (reference sequence). CDR3 size: 15 residues. In DNA form, the CDR3 reads TGCTGTGCTCGATCGCTAGCGGGAGGGACAGATACGCAGTATTTT. Translation: CCARSLAGGTDTQYF.

The CDR3 region has the DNA TGTGCCACCAGCAGAGTGGCTAATTACAATGAGCAGTTCTTC. Translating gives CATSRVANYNEQFF. V gene TRBV15 combines with J gene TRBJ2-1, with D unclear. V lost 1 base to trimming and J lost 4 bases, with 8 bases between them. The germline V gene encodes CDR1 LNHNV and CDR2 YYDKDF (reference sequence). The CDR3 has 14 residues.

This chain uses TRBV6-5 with TRBJ1-1, with D perhaps TRBD1 (6 bases). In germline, CDR1 is MNHEY, CDR2 SVGAGI. Trimming pared 5 bases from V and 1 base from J, leaving 14 bases between. The CDR3 contains 15 residues. CDR3 coding DNA: TGTGCCAGCAGTCACTGGGGACAAACGAACACTGAAGCTTTCTTT. As protein: CASSHWGQTNTEAFF.

This sequence joins TRBV6-5 and TRBJ2-7; 14 nucleotides line up with TRBD2. The germline V gene encodes CDR1 MNHEY and CDR2 SVGAGI. Trimming removed 5 bases from V and 4 bases from J; junction bases left unmatched: 7. The CDR3 extends over 16 amino acids. The CDR3 coding sequence is TGTGCCAGCAGTACTCCGGGACTAGCGGGAGTGTACGAGCAGTACTTC. Translation gives CASSTPGLAGVYEQYF.

This clonotype occurred many times. The chain links TRBV29-1 to TRBJ2-7; D is undetermined. V lost 3 bases to trimming and J lost 7 bases, with 13 bases between them. The CDR3 consists of 12 residues. From germline, CDR1 is SQVTM and CDR2 ANQGSEA. The CDR3 region is CSVDGSPGEQYF. The CDR3 nucleotides are TGCAGCGTTGACGGATCCCCAGGAGAGCAGTACTTC.

This clonotype was seen a handful of times. At one of its ends the junction is not consistent with the germline gene, which may arise from a read error. V usage is TRBV20-1 and J usage is TRBJ1-2, with D maybe TRBD1 (5 bases). From germline, CDR1 is DFQATT and CDR2 SNEGSKA (reference sequence). The CDR3 extends over 13 amino acids. The CDR3, as DNA: TGCAGTGCGGGCACGGGGGAGGCAATTTCCATTGCCTTC. It yields the protein CSAGTGEAISIAF.

CDR3 loop: CATSTPDRGSGETQYF. The CDR3 DNA reads as TGTGCCACCAGTACTCCCGACAGGGGGTCTGGGGAGACCCAGTACTTC. This chain uses TRBV24-1 with TRBJ2-5; 9 nucleotides match TRBD1. Germline-derived CDR1 and CDR2 are KGHDR and SFDVKD. V shed 6 bases and J 5 bases; nucleotides not matched to a gene: 12. The CDR3 is made up of 16 amino acids.

This clonotype occurred many times. The chain links TRBV29-1 to TRBJ2-1; D call uncertain. V lost 4 bases and J 0 bases, leaving 7 bases between the germline ends. The CDR3 extends over 13 amino acids. Germline V gives CDR1 SQVTM, CDR2 ANQGSEA. The CDR3 DNA reads as TGCAGCGTTGGACCCAGCTCCTACAATGAGCAGTTCTTC. Translating gives CSVGPSSYNEQFF.

This rearrangement joins TRBV12-5 to TRBJ2-7, with 10 bases that match TRBD1. CDR3 length: 18 residues. V gave up 3 bases and J gave up 2 bases; unmatched junction bases: 13. Germline-derived CDR1 and CDR2 are LGHNT and FRNRAP. CDR3: CASGFAPKGGQGAYEQYF. As DNA, the CDR3 is TGTGCTAGTGGTTTCGCCCCCAAAGGCGGACAGGGGGCCTACGAGCAGTACTTC.

There are many counts of this clonotype. This chain links TRBV20-1 with TRBJ2-3; 16 positions agree with TRBD2. The CDR3 sequence is 15 residues long. Germline V gene lookup returns CDR1 DFQATT and CDR2 SNEGSKA (reference sequence). J lost 4 bases, V lost 4 bases, and 2 bases had no gene match. The CDR3 DNA reads TGCAGTGCTATGGGGACTAGCGGGGGGGCAGATACGCAGTATTTT. It codes for CSAMGTSGGADTQYF.

There are a few counts of this clonotype. The chain is built from TRBV20-1 and TRBJ2-7, with TRBD2 identical over 11 bases. Trimming cost V 3 bases and J 2 bases; bases outside gene matches: 6. The CDR3 is made up of 15 amino acids. Looked up from germline, CDR1 is DFQATT and CDR2 is SNEGSKA (reference sequence). CDR3 amino acids: CSARAPSGGPYEQYF. The CDR3 nucleotides are TGCAGTGCTAGGGCTCCTAGCGGGGGGCCCTACGAGCAGTACTTC.

This clonotype was picked up a small number of times. This chain joins TRBV5-6 and TRBJ1-5; D is unresolved. CDR3 length equals 17 residues. Trimming took off 3 bases at V and 6 bases at J, with 22 bases between the two ends. The V gene's germline CDR1 is SGHDT and CDR2 YYEEEE. The CDR3 DNA is TGTGCCAGCAGCTCTCGCCCGCAACAGCTCCGGGGTCAGCCCCAGCATTTT. It encodes CASSSRPQQLRGQPQHF.

The J gene is TRBJ2-4, the V gene TRBV12-2. TRBV12-2 is a known pseudogene. The CDR3 is 14 amino acids. CDR3 nucleotide sequence: TGTGCAAGTCGCTTATCGGGAGCCAAAAACATTCAGTACTTC. It is translated as CASRLSGAKNIQYF.